The rows below give T cell receptor beta chains drawn from one sample of a study of blood T cell repertoires in COVID-19. Some clones are missing from TCRdb's copy, which holds only in-frame ones; the method was immunoSEQ multiplex PCR. The sample records just under 35,000 clones, over 75% being singletons. The sequencing sample was made of peripheral blood. Receptors originate from a human donor in a cohort sampled during active COVID-19. Each CDR3 is given without its conserved first and last residue. Fields, in order: V gene, D gene, CDR3 protein. The D gene is left open where the match is weak.

V gene: TRBV18
D gene: TRBD1
CDR3 protein: ASSPQGASYEQY

V gene: TRBV6-5
D gene: .
CDR3 protein: ASSYSNGVETQY

V gene: TRBV28
D gene: .
CDR3 protein: ASSPYTGYGNQPQH

V gene: TRBV5-4
D gene: TRBD1
CDR3 protein: ASSLGGTAINQPQH

V gene: TRBV10-2
D gene: .
CDR3 protein: ASSRMRDEQY

V gene: TRBV11-2
D gene: .
CDR3 protein: ATRAQGQEQY

V gene: TRBV5-1
D gene: .
CDR3 protein: ASSFLRGPIPYEQY

V gene: TRBV19
D gene: .
CDR3 protein: ASSIPGYNEQF

V gene: TRBV5-1
D gene: TRBD2
CDR3 protein: ASSWTTSGEQY

V gene: TRBV12-2
D gene: .
CDR3 protein: ASRHSTEATYEQY

V gene: TRBV5-6
D gene: .
CDR3 protein: ASSPGVHTDTQY

V gene: TRBV3-1/TRBV3-2
D gene: .
CDR3 protein: ASRRQIQSYEQY

V gene: TRBV6-2/TRBV6-3
D gene: .
CDR3 protein: ASSSTATNEKLF

V gene: TRBV6-2/TRBV6-3
D gene: .
CDR3 protein: ASSAGAGTQY

V gene: TRBV6-1
D gene: TRBD1
CDR3 protein: ASSDWSMTGRNQPQH

V gene: TRBV5-6
D gene: .
CDR3 protein: ASKSRGGYGYT

V gene: TRBV28
D gene: .
CDR3 protein: ASSLPTTEQY

V gene: TRBV28
D gene: TRBD1
CDR3 protein: ASSPRGRVSYNEQF

V gene: TRBV15
D gene: .
CDR3 protein: ATSRDKGNHYEQY

V gene: TRBV2
D gene: TRBD1
CDR3 protein: ASRRTGGVTEAF

V gene: TRBV3-1/TRBV3-2
D gene: TRBD2
CDR3 protein: ASSQRTSGQETQY

V gene: TRBV18
D gene: .
CDR3 protein: ASSSSGTGNEKLF

V gene: TRBV19
D gene: TRBD1
CDR3 protein: ASTPTGARSPLH

V gene: TRBV5-6
D gene: .
CDR3 protein: ASSSTITDATNEKLF

V gene: TRBV9
D gene: TRBD1
CDR3 protein: ASSPWTGYNGYT

V gene: TRBV29-1
D gene: TRBD1
CDR3 protein: SVESPDRSSYNEQF

V gene: TRBV7-2
D gene: TRBD2
CDR3 protein: ASSFSSGEAYEQY